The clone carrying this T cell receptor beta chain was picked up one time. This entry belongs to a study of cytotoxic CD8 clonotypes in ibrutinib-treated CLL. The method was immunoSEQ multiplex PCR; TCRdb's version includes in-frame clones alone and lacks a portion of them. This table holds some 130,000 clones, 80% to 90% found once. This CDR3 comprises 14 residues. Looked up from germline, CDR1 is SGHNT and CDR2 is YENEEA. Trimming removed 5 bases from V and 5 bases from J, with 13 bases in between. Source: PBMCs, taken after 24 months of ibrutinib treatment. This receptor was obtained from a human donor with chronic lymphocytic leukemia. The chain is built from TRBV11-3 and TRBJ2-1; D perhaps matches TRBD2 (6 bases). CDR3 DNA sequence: TGTGCCAGCAGCATCGAAACGGGGGACAATGAGCAGTTCTTC. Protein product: CASSIETGDNEQFF.